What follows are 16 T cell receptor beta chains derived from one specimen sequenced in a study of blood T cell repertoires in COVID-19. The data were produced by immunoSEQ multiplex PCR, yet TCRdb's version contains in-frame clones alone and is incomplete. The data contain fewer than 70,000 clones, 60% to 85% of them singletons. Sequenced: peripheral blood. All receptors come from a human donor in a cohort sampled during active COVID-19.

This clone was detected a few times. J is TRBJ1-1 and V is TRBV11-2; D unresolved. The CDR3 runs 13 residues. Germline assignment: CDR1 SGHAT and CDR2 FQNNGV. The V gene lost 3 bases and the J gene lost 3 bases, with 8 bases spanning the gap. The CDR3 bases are TGTGCCAGCAGCTTCGTGCGTGACACTGAAGCTTTCTTT. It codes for CASSFVRDTEAFF.

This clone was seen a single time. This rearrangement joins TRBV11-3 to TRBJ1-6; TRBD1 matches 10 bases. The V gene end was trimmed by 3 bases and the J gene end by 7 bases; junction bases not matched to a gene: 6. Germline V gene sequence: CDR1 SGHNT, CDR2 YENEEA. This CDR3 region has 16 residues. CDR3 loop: CASSFVPGQGNSPLHF. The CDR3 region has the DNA TGTGCCAGCAGCTTCGTACCGGGACAGGGGAATTCACCCCTCCACTTT.

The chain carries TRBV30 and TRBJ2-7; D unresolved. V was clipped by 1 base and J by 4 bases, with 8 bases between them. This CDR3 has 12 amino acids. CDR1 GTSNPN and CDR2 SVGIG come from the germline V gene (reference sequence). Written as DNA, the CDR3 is TGTGCCTGGAGTGGGGCCGCTTACGAGCAGTACTTC. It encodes CAWSGAAYEQYF.

CDR3 amino acids: CASSLVANVGEQYF. CDR3 nucleotides: TGTGCCAGCAGTTTAGTAGCCAACGTAGGCGAGCAGTACTTC. The chain combines TRBV28 with TRBJ2-7, with D unresolved. Trimming removed 2 bases from V and 6 bases from J, with 14 bases in between. Germline V gene sequence: CDR1 MDHEN, CDR2 SYDVKM. The CDR3 consists of 14 residues.

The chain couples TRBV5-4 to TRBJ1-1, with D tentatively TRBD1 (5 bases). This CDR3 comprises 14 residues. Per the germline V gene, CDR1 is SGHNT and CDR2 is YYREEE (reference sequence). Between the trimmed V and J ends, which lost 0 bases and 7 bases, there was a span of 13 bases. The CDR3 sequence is CASSLAPQGNEAFF. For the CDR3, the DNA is TGTGCCAGCAGCTTGGCCCCCCAGGGTAATGAAGCTTTCTTT.

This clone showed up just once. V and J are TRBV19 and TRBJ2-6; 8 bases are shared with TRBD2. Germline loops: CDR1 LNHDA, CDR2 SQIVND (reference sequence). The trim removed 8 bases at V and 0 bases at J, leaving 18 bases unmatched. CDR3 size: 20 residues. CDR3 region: CASLAGGFIGNRSGANVLTF. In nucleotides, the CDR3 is TGTGCCAGTCTCGCGGGGGGCTTTATTGGGAACCGCTCTGGGGCCAACGTCCTGACTTTC.

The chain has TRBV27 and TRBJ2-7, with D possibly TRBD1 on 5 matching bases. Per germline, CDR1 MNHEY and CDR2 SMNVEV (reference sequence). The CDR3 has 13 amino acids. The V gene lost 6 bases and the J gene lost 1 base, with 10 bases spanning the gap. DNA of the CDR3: TGTGCCAGCAGCCCCAGGGTTTCCTACGAGCAGTACTTC. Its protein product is CASSPRVSYEQYF.

CDR3 region: CASTSDGVYEQYF. CDR3 bases: TGTGCCAGCACTTCAGACGGGGTTTACGAGCAGTACTTC. This sequence joins TRBV12-3 or TRBV12-4 and TRBJ2-7, with TRBD2 as a possible D gene (5 bases). This CDR3 region has 13 residues. V was shortened by 7 bases and J by 4 bases, with 14 bases between the two germline ends.

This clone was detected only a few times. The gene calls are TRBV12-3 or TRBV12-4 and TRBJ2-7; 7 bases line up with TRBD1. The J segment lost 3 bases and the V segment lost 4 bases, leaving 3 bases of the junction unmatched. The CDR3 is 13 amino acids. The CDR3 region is CASSWDSRYEQYF. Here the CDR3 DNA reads TGTGCCAGCAGTTGGGACAGCCGCTACGAGCAGTACTTC.

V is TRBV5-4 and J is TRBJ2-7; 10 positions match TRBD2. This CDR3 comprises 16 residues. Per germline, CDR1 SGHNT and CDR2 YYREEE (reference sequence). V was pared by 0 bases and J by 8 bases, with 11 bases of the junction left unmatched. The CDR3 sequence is CASSLDGLAGERQQYF. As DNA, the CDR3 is TGTGCCAGCAGCTTGGACGGTCTAGCGGGAGAACGTCAGCAGTACTTC.

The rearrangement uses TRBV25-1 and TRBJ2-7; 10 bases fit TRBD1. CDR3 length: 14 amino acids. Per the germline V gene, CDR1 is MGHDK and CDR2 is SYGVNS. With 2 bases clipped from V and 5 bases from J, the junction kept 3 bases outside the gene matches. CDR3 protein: CASSEMTGGHEQYF. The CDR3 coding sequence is TGTGCCAGCAGTGAAATGACAGGGGGCCACGAGCAGTACTTC.

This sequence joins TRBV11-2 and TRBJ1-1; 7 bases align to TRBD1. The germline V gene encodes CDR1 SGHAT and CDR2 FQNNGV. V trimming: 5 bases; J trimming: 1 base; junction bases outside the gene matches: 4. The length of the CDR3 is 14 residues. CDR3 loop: CASSANRGNTEAFF. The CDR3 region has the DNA TGTGCCAGCAGCGCTAACAGGGGGAACACTGAAGCTTTCTTT. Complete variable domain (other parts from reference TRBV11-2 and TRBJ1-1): EAGVAQSPRYKIIEKRQSVAFWCNPISGHATLYWYQQILGQGPKLLIQFQNNGVVDDSQLPKDRFSAERLKGVDSTLKIQPAKLEDSAVYLCASSANRGNTEAFFGQGTRLTVV.

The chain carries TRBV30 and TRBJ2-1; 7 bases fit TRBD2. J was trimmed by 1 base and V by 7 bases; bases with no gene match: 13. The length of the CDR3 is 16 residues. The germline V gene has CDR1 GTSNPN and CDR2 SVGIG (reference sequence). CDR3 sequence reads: CALGGPSGASYNEQFF. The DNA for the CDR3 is TGTGCCTTAGGCGGACCTAGCGGAGCTTCCTACAATGAGCAGTTCTTC.

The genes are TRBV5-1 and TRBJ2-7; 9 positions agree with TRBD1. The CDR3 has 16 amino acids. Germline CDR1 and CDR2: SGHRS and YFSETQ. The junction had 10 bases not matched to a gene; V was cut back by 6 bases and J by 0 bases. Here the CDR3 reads CASTPGQGLSSYEQYF. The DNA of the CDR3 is TGCGCCAGCACGCCGGGACAGGGCCTCAGCTCCTACGAGCAGTACTTC.

This CDR3 reads CASRTGTGNSPLHF. CDR3 sequence (DNA): TGTGCCAGCAGGACCGGGACAGGCAATTCACCCCTCCACTTT. The rearrangement links TRBV2 to TRBJ1-6, with 8 bases identical to TRBD1. The ends lost 6 bases at V and 7 bases at J; junction bases unmatched: 5. Germline lookup yields CDR1 SNHLY and CDR2 FYNNEI. The CDR3 runs to 14 residues.

CDR3: CASSWGTVYEQYF. The CDR3 DNA follows: TGTGCCAGCAGCTGGGGGACAGTTTACGAGCAGTACTTC. This chain uses TRBV11-2 with TRBJ2-7; the match to TRBD1 covers 7 bases. V dropped 4 bases and J dropped 4; count of bases not matched to a gene: 4. In germline, CDR1 is SGHAT, CDR2 FQNNGV. There are 13 residues in the CDR3.